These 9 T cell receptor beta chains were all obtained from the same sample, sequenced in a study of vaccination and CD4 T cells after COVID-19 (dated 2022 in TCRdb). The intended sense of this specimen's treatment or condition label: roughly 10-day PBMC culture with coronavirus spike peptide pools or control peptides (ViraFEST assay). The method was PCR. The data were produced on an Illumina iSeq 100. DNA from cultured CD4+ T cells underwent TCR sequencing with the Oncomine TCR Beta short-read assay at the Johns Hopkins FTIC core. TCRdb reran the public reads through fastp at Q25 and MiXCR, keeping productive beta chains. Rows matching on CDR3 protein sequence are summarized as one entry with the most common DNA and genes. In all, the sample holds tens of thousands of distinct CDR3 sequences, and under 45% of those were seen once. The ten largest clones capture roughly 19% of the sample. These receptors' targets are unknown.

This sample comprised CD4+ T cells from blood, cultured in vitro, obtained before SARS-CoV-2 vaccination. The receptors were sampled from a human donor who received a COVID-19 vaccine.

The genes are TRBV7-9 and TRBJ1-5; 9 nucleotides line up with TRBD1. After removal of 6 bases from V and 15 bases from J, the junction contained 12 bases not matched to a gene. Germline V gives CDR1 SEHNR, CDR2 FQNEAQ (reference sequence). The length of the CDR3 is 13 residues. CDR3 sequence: CASSLRPGTGMHF. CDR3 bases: TGTGCCAGCAGTCTTAGACCCGGGACAGGGATGCATTTT. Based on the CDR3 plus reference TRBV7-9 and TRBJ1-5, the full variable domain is DTGVSQNPRHKITKRGQNVTFRCDPISEHNRLYWYRQTLGQGPEFLTYFQNEAQLEKSRLLSDRFSAERPKGSFSTLEIQRTEQGDSAMYLCASSLRPGTGMHFGDGTRLSIL.

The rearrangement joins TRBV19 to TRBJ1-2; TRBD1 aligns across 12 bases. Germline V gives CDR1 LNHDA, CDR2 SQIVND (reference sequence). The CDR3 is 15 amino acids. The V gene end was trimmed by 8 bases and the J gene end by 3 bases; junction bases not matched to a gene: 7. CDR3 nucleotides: TGTGCCAGTGGGGACAGGGGGCGCAGAGACTATGGCTACACCTTC. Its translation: CASGDRGRRDYGYTF.

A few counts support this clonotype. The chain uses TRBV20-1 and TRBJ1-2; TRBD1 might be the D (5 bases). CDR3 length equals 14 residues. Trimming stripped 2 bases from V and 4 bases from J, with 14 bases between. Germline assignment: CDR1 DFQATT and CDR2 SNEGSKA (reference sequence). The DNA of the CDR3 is TGCAGTGCTAGACAGGGAGCGACTATCTATGGCTACACCTTC. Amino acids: CSARQGATIYGYTF.

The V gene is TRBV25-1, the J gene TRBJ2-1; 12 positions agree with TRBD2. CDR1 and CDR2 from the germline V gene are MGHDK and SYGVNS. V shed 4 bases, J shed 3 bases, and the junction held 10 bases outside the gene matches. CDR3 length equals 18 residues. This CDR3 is CASSGKTSGGGVYNEQFF. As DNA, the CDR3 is TGTGCCAGCAGTGGCAAGACTAGCGGGGGTGGGGTCTACAATGAGCAGTTCTTC.

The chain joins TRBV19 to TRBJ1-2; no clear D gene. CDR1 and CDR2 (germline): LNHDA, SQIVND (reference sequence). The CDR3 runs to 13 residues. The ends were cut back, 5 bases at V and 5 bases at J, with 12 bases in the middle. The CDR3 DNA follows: TGTGCCAGTAGTCCAACGGAGTTATATGGCTACACCTTC. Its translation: CASSPTELYGYTF.

The DNA of the CDR3 is TGTGCCAGCAGCCGTTCCCTAGGCACTGAAGCTTTCTTT. Translating it yields CASSRSLGTEAFF. The genes are TRBV7-9 and TRBJ1-1; D remains unclear. CDR1 and CDR2 (germline): SEHNR, FQNEAQ (reference sequence). The CDR3 consists of 13 residues. V shed 5 bases and J shed 4 bases, with 11 bases lying between them.

For the CDR3, the DNA is TGTGCCAGCAGCAAAAGTTCTCACAGGGGGTGCTACGAGCAGTACTTC. This translates into CASSKSSHRGCYEQYF. The chain joins TRBV21-1 to TRBJ2-7; the table's TRBD1 call for D was not verified on the DNA. TRBV21-1 is classified as a pseudogene. This CDR3 contains 16 residues.

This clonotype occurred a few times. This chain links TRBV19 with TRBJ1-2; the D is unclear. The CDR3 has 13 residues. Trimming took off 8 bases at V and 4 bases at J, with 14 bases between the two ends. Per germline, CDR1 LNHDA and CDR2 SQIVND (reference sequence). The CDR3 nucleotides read TGTGCCAGTGCCGAATCCCGGGGCTATGGCTACACCTTC. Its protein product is CASAESRGYGYTF. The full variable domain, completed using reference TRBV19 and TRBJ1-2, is DGGITQSPKYLFRKEGQNVTLSCEQNLNHDAMYWYRQDPGQGLRLIYYSQIVNDFQKGDIAEGYSVSREKKESFPLTVTSAQKNPTAFYLCASAESRGYGYTFGSGTRLTVV.

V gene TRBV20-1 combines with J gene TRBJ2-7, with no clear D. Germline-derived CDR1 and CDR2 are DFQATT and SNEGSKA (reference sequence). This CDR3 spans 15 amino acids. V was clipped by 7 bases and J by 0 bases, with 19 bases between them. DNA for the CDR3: TGCAGTGTACGGTCAGTCCTACTTAGCTCCTACGAGCAGTACTTC. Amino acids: CSVRSVLLSSYEQYF.